One sample yielded the 20 T cell receptor beta chains listed below, sequenced in a study of T-cell memory formation after mild COVID-19. TCRdb redid the calling of the 5' RACE reads with MiXCR, one entry per CDR3 protein. The table includes 390,000 or so distinct CDR3 sequences, roughly 15% detected once. Sequences were obtained from PBMCs or a T cell subset sorted from them (not recorded which). The receptors were gathered from a man aged 18 to 30 who had mild COVID-19 (a few samples of this study predate the infection). Cell type and time point are not known.

The V and J genes are TRBV7-8 and TRBJ2-7; D remains ambiguous. V gave up 6 bases and J gave up 2 bases, with 11 bases separating them. CDR1 and CDR2 from the germline V gene are SGHVS and FQNEAQ. The CDR3 covers 13 residues. CDR3 protein: CASRAGLTYEQYF. The CDR3 DNA follows: TGTGCCAGCAGGGCCGGGCTCACCTACGAGCAGTACTTC.

The chain has TRBV7-9 and TRBJ1-2, with D unresolved. The CDR3 is 13 amino acids. Trimming cost V 0 bases and J 5 bases, with 7 bases left between them. Per germline, CDR1 SEHNR and CDR2 FQNEAQ (reference sequence). CDR3 residues: CASSLAREYGYTF. The CDR3 region has the DNA TGTGCCAGCAGCTTAGCAAGGGAATATGGCTACACCTTC.

The V gene is TRBV11-3, the J gene TRBJ2-1, with a possible D match to TRBD2 (6 bases). The CDR3 contains 12 residues. Germline CDR1 reads SGHNT; CDR2 reads YENEEA. V was trimmed by 8 bases and J by 5 bases, leaving 10 bases between them. The CDR3 nucleotides read TGTGCCAGCGGACTAACCCACAATGAGCAGTTCTTC. Translation gives CASGLTHNEQFF.

The gene calls are TRBV6-5 and TRBJ1-2; TRBD1 agrees at 7 bases. V dropped 4 bases and J dropped 7; count of bases not matched to a gene: 9. Germline loops: CDR1 MNHEY, CDR2 SVGAGI. This CDR3 region has 14 residues. CDR3 sequence (DNA): TGTGCCAGCAGTTCTCAGGGGGAGCGACTTGGCTACACCTTC. Encoded protein: CASSSQGERLGYTF.

V gene TRBV4-2 combines with J gene TRBJ1-1; D not certain. Germline values: CDR1 LGHNA, CDR2 YNFKEQ. Trimming removed 3 bases at V and 1 base at J, with 9 bases between. The CDR3 has 14 amino acids. CDR3 bases: TGTGCCAGCAGCCAGGCTTCAGAGAACACTGAAGCTTTCTTT. Its protein is CASSQASENTEAFF.

Only a few counts were recorded for this clonotype. The chain joins TRBV27 to TRBJ2-5; 9 positions agree with TRBD2. CDR3 length: 16 residues. V lost 6 bases and J lost 1; bases outside the gene matches: 9. In germline, CDR1 is MNHEY, CDR2 SMNVEV (reference sequence). CDR3 protein: CASRSYRAGGQETQYF. The DNA for the CDR3 is TGTGCCAGCAGAAGTTATCGAGCGGGGGGCCAAGAGACCCAGTACTTC.

Many counts were recorded for this clonotype. V and J are TRBV6-4 and TRBJ2-1; 7 bases agree with TRBD1. CDR3 length equals 15 residues. Germline CDR1 MRHNA, CDR2 SNTAGT. Germline trimming cut 2 bases from V and 4 bases from J; bases unmatched to any gene: 5. The CDR3 loop is CASSDTTGAYNEQFF. DNA for the CDR3: TGTGCCAGCAGTGACACCACAGGGGCGTACAATGAGCAGTTCTTC.

The rearrangement links TRBV6-1 to TRBJ2-3, with 8 bases matching TRBD1. CDR1 is MNHNS, CDR2 SASEGT, per germline. V was pared by 8 bases and J by 0 bases, with 10 bases of the junction left unmatched. The CDR3 contains 16 residues. The CDR3 bases are TGTGCCAGCCTTTATTGGGACAGGTCTAGCACAGATACGCAGTATTTT. Translated: CASLYWDRSSTDTQYF.

This clonotype was observed a handful of times. This sequence joins TRBV15 and TRBJ2-1, with D perhaps assigned TRBD1 or TRBD2 (5 bases each). This CDR3 comprises 16 residues. Trimming stripped 5 bases from V and 4 bases from J, with 18 bases between. Germline loops: CDR1 LNHNV, CDR2 YYDKDF (reference sequence). The chain's CDR3 is CATSSPREMVYNEQFF. The CDR3 coding sequence is TGTGCCACCAGCTCGCCCAGGGAGATGGTTTACAATGAGCAGTTCTTC.

This clonotype showed up just a few times. The V and J genes are TRBV13 and TRBJ1-6; no definite D call. Between the trimmed V and J ends, which lost 1 base and 9 bases, there was a span of 13 bases. Germline-derived CDR1 and CDR2 are PRHDT and FYEKMQ (reference sequence). The CDR3 has 15 amino acids. CDR3 loop: CASSLESTAGSPLHF. The CDR3 region has the DNA TGTGCCAGCAGCTTAGAGAGTACCGCGGGTTCACCCCTCCACTTT.

This clonotype was detected ten times or more. V gene TRBV7-2 combines with J gene TRBJ2-7; D is perhaps TRBD1 (5 bases). Germline lookup yields CDR1 SGHTA and CDR2 FQGNSA. The CDR3 is 14 amino acids. V was trimmed by 5 bases and J by 2 bases, leaving 13 bases between them. Written as DNA, the CDR3 is TGTGCCAGCAGCCCTGCCAGGGCCCCCTACGAGCAGTACTTC. This sequence encodes CASSPARAPYEQYF. The full variable domain, rest sourced from reference TRBV7-2 and TRBJ2-7, is GAGVSQSPSNKVTEKGKDVELRCDPISGHTALYWYRQSLGQGLEFLIYFQGNSAPDKSGLPSDRFSAERTGGSVSTLTIQRTQQEDSAVYLCASSPARAPYEQYFGPGTRLTVT.

This clonotype has more than one count but fewer than ten. The V call is TRBV7-9, the J call TRBJ2-5, with 9 bases aligning to TRBD1. V lost 5 bases to trimming and J lost 5 bases; unmatched junction nucleotides: 6. Germline assignment: CDR1 SEHNR and CDR2 FQNEAQ (reference sequence). The CDR3 runs to 14 residues. In DNA form, the CDR3 reads TGTGCCAGCAGCAGGGACAGGGCCATGGAGACCCAGTACTTC. This encodes CASSRDRAMETQYF.

CDR3 sequence (DNA): TGTGCCAGCAGCAACCACAGGGATTCACCCCTCCACTTT. Protein sequence: CASSNHRDSPLHF. The chain combines TRBV2 with TRBJ1-6; D perhaps matches TRBD1 (6 bases). CDR3 size: 13 residues. Trimming took off 6 bases at V and 8 bases at J, with 11 bases between the two ends. In germline, CDR1 is SNHLY, CDR2 FYNNEI.

This clonotype was recorded a few times. This sequence joins TRBV6-5 and TRBJ1-5; D unresolved. Germline values: CDR1 MNHEY, CDR2 SVGAGI. CDR3 size: 15 residues. V was shortened by 6 bases and J by 5 bases, with 17 bases between the two germline ends. In DNA, the CDR3 is TGTGCCAGCAGAAGACGGACGGTGCGAGATCAGCCCCAGCATTTT. Protein sequence: CASRRRTVRDQPQHF.

The genes are TRBV9 and TRBJ2-1; TRBD2 matches 10 bases. Germline V CDR1 and CDR2: SGDLS, YYNGEE. This CDR3 spans 18 amino acids. The V gene end was trimmed by 3 bases and the J gene end by 10 bases; junction bases not matched to a gene: 19. In DNA, the CDR3 is TGTGCCAGCAGCGGCAACGTGAACCTAGCGGGGGCCACCTGGGAGCAGTTCTTC. Its translation: CASSGNVNLAGATWEQFF. Based on the CDR3 plus reference TRBV9 and TRBJ2-1, the full variable domain is DSGVTQTPKHLITATGQRVTLRCSPRSGDLSVYWYQQSLDQGLQFLIQYYNGEERAKGNILERFSAQQFPDLHSELNLSSLELGDSALYFCASSGNVNLAGATWEQFFGPGTRLTVL.

This clonotype has more than one count but fewer than ten. The chain links TRBV20-1 to TRBJ2-7, with D perhaps TRBD1 or TRBD2 (6 bases each). CDR1 DFQATT and CDR2 SNEGSKA come from the germline V gene (reference sequence). This CDR3 comprises 15 residues. Trimming took 2 bases from V and 7 from J, leaving 21 bases between them. The CDR3 here is CSARPTGRTFKEQYF. In nucleotides, the CDR3 is TGCAGTGCTAGACCAACAGGGAGGACCTTCAAGGAGCAGTACTTC.

This clonotype has just a few counts. The genes are TRBV12-3 or TRBV12-4 and TRBJ2-3, with a weak D call TRBD1 (5 bases). V lost 7 bases, J lost 6 bases, and 11 bases lay in between. The length of the CDR3 is 12 residues. CDR3 in amino acids: CASTPWGDTQYF. The CDR3 DNA reads as TGTGCCAGCACCCCCTGGGGCGATACGCAGTATTTT.

There are a few counts of this clonotype. This chain connects TRBV7-9 to TRBJ1-5; 8 bases are shared with TRBD1. Trimming removed 5 bases from V and 7 bases from J; junction bases left unmatched: 7. CDR3 length equals 14 residues. Germline V gene data show CDR1 as SEHNR and CDR2 as FQNEAQ (reference sequence). The CDR3 DNA reads as TGTGCCAGCAGCCCCACAGGGGGTGCCCAGCCCCAGCATTTT. It codes for CASSPTGGAQPQHF.

This clonotype was counted once. The chain joins TRBV20-1 to TRBJ2-2, with a weak D call TRBD1 (6 bases). Germline CDR1 is DFQATT and CDR2 is SNEGSKA (reference sequence). The V end lost 3 bases, the J end lost 6 bases, and 8 bases lay between the germline ends. CDR3 length equals 12 residues. The CDR3 protein is CSASSGAGELFF. The CDR3 DNA is TGCAGTGCTAGTTCAGGGGCCGGGGAGCTGTTTTTT.

The J gene is TRBJ1-2, the V gene TRBV30; 9 bases are a match to TRBD1. This CDR3 has 14 residues. V shed 4 bases and J 6 bases; nucleotides not matched to a gene: 9. Germline CDR1 reads GTSNPN; CDR2 reads SVGIG (reference sequence). The CDR3 reads CAWTHRDRVDGYTF. The CDR3 DNA reads as TGTGCCTGGACCCACCGGGACAGGGTGGATGGCTACACCTTC.